This TCR beta chain was identified in a study of cytomegalovirus exposure and HLA in healthy donors. The primer mix had 60 Vbeta and 13 Jbeta primers. The method was immunoSEQ multiplex PCR; TCRdb's version includes in-frame clones alone and lacks a portion of them. The table records around 180,000 clones, around 80% of them present only once. Germline V lookup: CDR1 SEHNR, CDR2 FQNEAQ (reference sequence). CDR3 length equals 14 residues. Specimen: PBMCs. The chain uses TRBV7-9 and TRBJ1-3, with D uncertain. This clonotype originated in a man between 40 and 49 years old in good health and CMV-seronegative. CDR3 sequence: CGDLENNSGNTIYF. The CDR3 nucleotides read TGTGGAGATTTGGAGAACAACTCTGGAAACACCATATATTTT. Full variable domain (missing parts from reference TRBV7-9 and TRBJ1-3): DTGVSQNPRHKITKRGQNVTFRCDPISEHNRLYWYRQTLGQGPEFLTYFQNEAQLEKSRLLSDRFSAERPKGSFSTLEIQRTEQGDSAMYLCGDLENNSGNTIYFGEGSWLTVV.